Below, 19 T cell receptor beta chains from the same sample are listed, as sequenced in a study of human T cells and chemical hapten exposure. One entry per CDR3 protein results from TCRdb running MiXCR on the RACE reads. The sample contains roughly 380,000 distinct CDR3 sequences, approximately 5% of which appear only once. The time point denotes: patch test 1, 2 weeks after DPC sensitization. The treatment denotes: therapeutic diphenylcyclopropenone sensitization with weekly scalp DPC. The sequencing here drew on whole blood, taken in connection with sensitization to the hapten diphenylcyclopropenone (DPC). The receptors shown here come from a woman in her fifties or sixties with alopecia areata. Some clones in this sample may be carry-over from other donors' samples.

This clonotype was detected many times. The chain has TRBV2 and TRBJ2-1; 8 nucleotides align to TRBD1. The CDR3 consists of 13 residues. Germline lookup yields CDR1 SNHLY and CDR2 FYNNEI. The V segment lost 6 bases and the J segment 7 bases; nucleotides outside the gene matches: 5. The CDR3, as DNA: TGTGCCAGCAGCCGACAGGGGTGGAATGAGCAGTTCTTC. Amino acids: CASSRQGWNEQFF.

This clonotype was detected only a few times. This chain uses TRBV6-5 with TRBJ1-1; D call uncertain. Germline lookup yields CDR1 MNHEY and CDR2 SVGAGI. This CDR3 has 14 residues. The ends were cut back, 5 bases at V and 6 bases at J, with 16 bases in the middle. The CDR3, as DNA: TGTGCCAGCAGTACCGGCCTTGAGGGTGCTGAAGCTTTCTTT. This gives the protein CASSTGLEGAEAFF.

This clonotype was seen many times. This chain uses TRBV2 with TRBJ2-1; D might be TRBD2 (5 bases). Germline V lookup: CDR1 SNHLY, CDR2 FYNNEI. The CDR3 consists of 15 residues. Trimming took off 6 bases at V and 5 bases at J, with 17 bases between the two ends. The chain's CDR3 is CASRHRGGGNNEQFF. CDR3 DNA: TGTGCCAGCAGACACAGAGGCGGAGGTAACAATGAGCAGTTCTTC.

The J gene is TRBJ2-1, the V gene TRBV14; no clear D. Trimming cost V 3 bases and J 8 bases, with 5 bases left between them. CDR1 SGHDN and CDR2 FVKESK come from the germline V gene. This CDR3 has 11 residues. The CDR3 nucleotides are TGTGCCAGCAGCCATATCCATGAGCAGTTCTTC. Its translation is CASSHIHEQFF. Full variable domain (outside the CDR3, taken from reference TRBV14 and TRBJ2-1): EAGVTQFPSHSVIEKGQTVTLRCDPISGHDNLYWYRRVMGKEIKFLLHFVKESKQDESGMPNNRFLAERTGGTYSTLKVQPAELEDSGVYFCASSHIHEQFFGPGTRLTVL.

This clonotype was counted at least ten times. The V gene is TRBV5-1, the J gene TRBJ2-6; unclear D gene. This CDR3 is built from 17 residues. Trimming shortened V by 4 bases and J by 0 bases, and 14 bases separated the two germline ends. Germline-derived CDR1 and CDR2 are SGHRS and YFSETQ. The CDR3 spells CASSRHRTNSGANVLTF. As DNA, the CDR3 is TGCGCCAGCAGCCGACACAGAACAAACTCTGGGGCCAACGTCCTGACTTTC. The variable domain in full, with the rest retrieved from reference TRBV5-1 and TRBJ2-6, is KAGVTQTPRYLIKTRGQQVTLSCSPISGHRSVSWYQQTPGQGLQFLFEYFSETQRNKGNFPGRFSGRQFSNSRSEMNVSTLELGDSALYLCASSRHRTNSGANVLTFGAGSRLTVL.

Only a few counts were recorded for this clonotype. The J gene is TRBJ2-2, the V gene TRBV5-1; 11 nucleotides align to TRBD2. Per germline, CDR1 SGHRS and CDR2 YFSETQ. After removal of 2 bases from V and 8 bases from J, the junction contained 5 bases not matched to a gene. The CDR3 has 15 amino acids. CDR3 sequence: CASSFPSGRRGELFF. CDR3 DNA: TGCGCCAGCAGCTTCCCTAGCGGGAGGCGAGGGGAGCTGTTTTTT.

The chain uses TRBV5-1 and TRBJ2-3; TRBD1 matches 8 bases. The V segment lost 0 bases and the J segment 0 bases; nucleotides outside the gene matches: 6. The CDR3 totals 17 residues. Per germline, CDR1 SGHRS and CDR2 YFSETQ. CDR3 residues: CASSLDGQGPSTDTQYF. The CDR3 bases are TGCGCCAGCAGCTTGGACGGACAGGGCCCCAGCACAGATACGCAGTATTTT.

This clonotype was counted ten times or more. V gene TRBV6-2 or TRBV6-3 combines with J gene TRBJ2-7; 7 nucleotides line up with TRBD2. Unmatched junction bases numbered 7, after V lost 6 bases and J lost 2 bases. The CDR3 is 14 amino acids. In germline, CDR1 is MNHEY, CDR2 SVGEGT. In DNA form, the CDR3 reads TGTGCCAGCAGGCGTCCTAGCGGAACCTACGAGCAGTACTTC. Its protein is CASRRPSGTYEQYF.

This clonotype was recorded many times. J is TRBJ1-4 and V is TRBV7-9; 9 positions agree with TRBD1. Losses at the gene ends were 5 bases for V and 8 bases for J; bases not matched to a gene: 6. Looked up from germline, CDR1 is SEHNR and CDR2 is FQNEAQ (reference sequence). The CDR3 has 14 residues. The CDR3 here is CASSPGTGKEKLFF. CDR3 coding DNA: TGTGCCAGCAGCCCCGGGACAGGGAAGGAAAAACTGTTTTTT.

This clonotype was counted many times. This sequence joins TRBV6-2 or TRBV6-3 and TRBJ2-1; D is unclear. The CDR3 contains 17 residues. Looked up from germline, CDR1 is MNHEY and CDR2 is SVGEGT. V was shortened by 2 bases and J by 2 bases, with 16 bases between the two germline ends. The CDR3 DNA sequence: TGTGCCAGCAGTTACCCTCGTTCTGGGCCCCCCTACAATGAGCAGTTCTTC. Translating it yields CASSYPRSGPPYNEQFF.

As to this clonotype: This may come from a read error, since a much larger clone is one base off. The rearrangement links TRBV7-8 to TRBJ1-4, with TRBD1 matching 7 bases. There are 16 residues in the CDR3. CDR1 is SGHVS, CDR2 FQNEAQ, per germline. In DNA form, the CDR3 reads TGTGCCAGCAGCACCCGACAGGGCGCAACTAGTGAAAAACTGTTTTTT. This translates into CASSTRQGATSEKLFF.

This clonotype was observed at least ten times. This chain uses TRBV6-2 or TRBV6-3 with TRBJ2-7; 8 bases align to TRBD2. With V trimmed by 2 bases and J by 5 bases, 8 bases remained unmatched. Per the germline V gene, CDR1 is MNHEY and CDR2 is SVGEGT. The CDR3 covers 15 residues. The CDR3 region has the DNA TGTGCCAGCAGTTACCCGTGGCTAGCGGGCAACGAGCAGTACTTC. Translated: CASSYPWLAGNEQYF.

This clonotype was observed a handful of times. The V and J genes are TRBV12-3 or TRBV12-4 and TRBJ1-2; 9 bases fit TRBD1. The J segment lost 3 bases and the V segment lost 6 bases, leaving 5 bases of the junction unmatched. The CDR3 consists of 14 residues. The CDR3 region is CASRTGGEYYGYTF. The CDR3 DNA reads TGTGCCAGCAGGACAGGGGGTGAATACTATGGCTACACCTTC.

Ten or more counts support this clonotype. This chain links TRBV29-1 with TRBJ2-3, with D uncertain. Germline loops: CDR1 SQVTM, CDR2 ANQGSEA. The CDR3 has 11 residues. Trimming took 3 bases from V and 3 from J, leaving 4 bases between them. This chain's CDR3 is CSVDKTDTQYF. In DNA, the CDR3 is TGCAGCGTTGATAAAACAGATACGCAGTATTTT.

Only a few counts were recorded for this clonotype. The chain recombines TRBV27 with TRBJ2-5; 9 bases are shared with TRBD1. CDR3 size: 15 residues. V trimming: 6 bases; J trimming: 4 bases; junction bases outside the gene matches: 9. CDR1 and CDR2 from the germline V gene are MNHEY and SMNVEV (reference sequence). CDR3 nucleotides: TGTGCCAGCAGAGCACAGGGGGCCGAGAGAGAGACCCAGTACTTC. It specifies CASRAQGAERETQYF.

This clonotype was counted many times. This rearrangement joins TRBV4-3 to TRBJ2-7, with 10 bases fitting TRBD2. Per germline, CDR1 LGHNA and CDR2 YSLEER. V lost 4 bases to trimming and J lost 5 bases; unmatched junction nucleotides: 11. The CDR3 runs to 16 residues. The CDR3 loop is CASSRGGTSANNEQYF. The CDR3 nucleotides read TGCGCCAGCAGCCGGGGCGGGACTAGCGCAAACAACGAGCAGTACTTC.

This clonotype turned up a few times. This chain connects TRBV7-6 to TRBJ2-3, with 7 positions matching TRBD1. After removal of 6 bases from V and 5 bases from J, the junction contained 11 bases not matched to a gene. The CDR3 contains 15 residues. The germline V gene encodes CDR1 SGHVS and CDR2 FNYEAQ. The CDR3 loop is CASSYRDRAGDTQYF. The CDR3 region has the DNA TGTGCCAGCAGTTATCGGGACAGAGCAGGAGATACGCAGTATTTT.

This clonotype was found a few times. The gene calls are TRBV19 and TRBJ2-7, with D tentatively TRBD1 (6 bases). Germline V lookup: CDR1 LNHDA, CDR2 SQIVND (reference sequence). The CDR3 extends over 14 amino acids. Between the trimmed V and J ends, which lost 6 bases and 6 bases, there was a span of 18 bases. DNA of the CDR3: TGTGCCAGTAGCCTCCAGGGGAGCGTTGCCGAGCAGTACTTC. As protein: CASSLQGSVAEQYF. The full variable domain, in which reference TRBV19 and TRBJ2-7 provide the parts outside the CDR3, is DGGITQSPKYLFRKEGQNVTLSCEQNLNHDAMYWYRQDPGQGLRLIYYSQIVNDFQKGDIAEGYSVSREKKESFPLTVTSAQKNPTAFYLCASSLQGSVAEQYFGPGTRLTVT.

Ten or more counts support this clonotype. The chain recombines TRBV20-1 with TRBJ2-7; a possible D gene is TRBD1 (8 bases). Germline CDR1 is DFQATT and CDR2 is SNEGSKA (reference sequence). The CDR3 consists of 14 residues. V was shortened by 6 bases and J by 6 bases, with 21 bases between the two germline ends. CDR3 bases: TGCAGTGCCCTTCTTGGACAGGGAGGGTTCGAGCAGTACTTC. Translating gives CSALLGQGGFEQYF.